This entry lists 20 T cell receptor beta chains sequenced from one sample in a study of T cell changes during pregnancy in multiple sclerosis. Some clones are missing from TCRdb's copy, which holds only in-frame ones; the method was immunoSEQ multiplex PCR. The sample holds about 41,000 clones; 80% to 95% are singletons and the top ten take less than 12%. The sample consisted of CD8+ T cells from peripheral blood mononuclear cells, taken in the first trimester of pregnancy. The receptors were sampled from a female donor with multiple sclerosis, enrolled in a pregnancy study.

The V call is TRBV19, the J call TRBJ1-1, with D possibly being TRBD1 (6 bases). Trimming shortened V by 2 bases and J by 2 bases, and 15 bases separated the two germline ends. The CDR3 contains 16 residues. The germline V gene has CDR1 LNHDA and CDR2 SQIVND (reference sequence). CDR3 DNA: TGTGCCAGTAGTATACCTTCACAGGGTCGAAACACTGAAGCTTTCTTT. Translated, it gives CASSIPSQGRNTEAFF.

This rearrangement joins TRBV12-5 to TRBJ2-5; 10 nucleotides agree with TRBD1. This CDR3 region has 17 residues. Germline trimming cut 2 bases from V and 5 bases from J; bases unmatched to any gene: 11. Germline V gene sequence: CDR1 LGHNT, CDR2 FRNRAP. The CDR3 loop reads CASGLKTGTGVWETQYF. CDR3 bases: TGTGCTAGTGGTTTGAAAACCGGGACAGGGGTCTGGGAGACCCAGTACTTC. Full variable domain (missing parts from reference TRBV12-5 and TRBJ2-5): DARVTQTPRHKVTEMGQEVTMRCQPILGHNTVFWYRQTMMQGLELLAYFRNRAPLDDSGMPKDRFSAEMPDATLATLKIQPSEPRDSAVYFCASGLKTGTGVWETQYFGPGTRLLVL.

This clone has just one count. The J gene is TRBJ2-7, the V gene TRBV27; 7 bases line up with TRBD2. CDR1 is MNHEY and CDR2 is SMNVEV in the germline V gene (reference sequence). V lost 1 base, J lost 3 bases, and 9 bases stayed unmatched. The CDR3 has 16 residues. CDR3 DNA sequence: TGTGCCAGCAGTTTATATGTGGGGGGGATCGGCTACGAGCAGTACTTC. Encoded protein: CASSLYVGGIGYEQYF.

This clone turned up a few times. In DNA form, the CDR3 reads TGCGCCAGCAGCTTGAACAGGGGGATGGTCTACACCGGGGAGCTGTTTTTT. Translated: CASSLNRGMVYTGELFF. J is TRBJ2-2 and V is TRBV5-1; 8 positions agree with TRBD1. The CDR3 spans 17 residues. CDR1 is SGHRS, CDR2 YFSETQ, per germline. The junction had 8 bases not matched to a gene; V was cut back by 1 base and J by 3 bases.

The CDR3: CASSQRDRGVRYEQYF. In DNA, the CDR3 is TGTGCCAGCAGCCAACGAGACAGGGGAGTAAGGTACGAGCAGTACTTC. This sequence joins TRBV14 and TRBJ2-7, with 8 nucleotides matching TRBD1. Per the germline V gene, CDR1 is SGHDN and CDR2 is FVKESK. The CDR3 is made up of 16 amino acids. The J segment lost 4 bases and the V segment lost 2 bases, leaving 10 bases of the junction unmatched.

The chain employs TRBV27 and TRBJ1-1, with 8 positions matching TRBD1. From germline, CDR1 is MNHEY and CDR2 SMNVEV (reference sequence). The junction had 8 bases not matched to a gene; V was cut back by 5 bases and J by 0 bases. The CDR3 is 16 amino acids. CDR3 DNA: TGTGCCAGCAGTCACTCCGGGACAGGAATGAACACTGAAGCTTTCTTT. Protein sequence: CASSHSGTGMNTEAFF.

The chain joins TRBV9 to TRBJ2-7, with 7 bases aligning to TRBD1. With V trimmed by 2 bases and J by 6 bases, 5 bases remained unmatched. This CDR3 has 13 residues. Germline CDR1 reads SGDLS; CDR2 reads YYNGEE. The CDR3 reads CASSVGTAFEQYF. The CDR3 DNA follows: TGTGCCAGCAGCGTTGGGACAGCCTTCGAGCAGTACTTC.

This clone was seen only a few times. The V call is TRBV27, the J call TRBJ1-2; D gene ambiguous. Germline CDR1 MNHEY, CDR2 SMNVEV (reference sequence). The CDR3 runs 13 residues. Trimming removed 3 bases from V and 4 bases from J, with 9 bases in between. The CDR3 loop is CASSFSAGYGYTF. DNA of the CDR3: TGTGCCAGCAGTTTTTCGGCGGGCTATGGCTACACCTTC.

The chain couples TRBV5-6 to TRBJ2-3; a weak D match, TRBD2 (6 bases). The CDR3 is 16 amino acids. The germline CDR1 and CDR2 sequences are SGHDT and YYEEEE. Trimming stripped 4 bases from V and 2 bases from J, with 17 bases between. CDR3 sequence: CASSPQGLLPTDTQYF. CDR3 nucleotides: TGTGCCAGCAGCCCCCAGGGACTCCTCCCCACAGATACGCAGTATTTT.

V usage is TRBV27 and J usage is TRBJ1-1, with TRBD1 matching over 7 bases. The J segment lost 6 bases and the V segment lost 5 bases, leaving 6 bases of the junction unmatched. The CDR3 is 13 residues long. In germline, CDR1 is MNHEY, CDR2 SMNVEV (reference sequence). CDR3 bases: TGTGCCAGCAGTCCTGGGACAGTAGCTGAAGCTTTCTTT. Translating it yields CASSPGTVAEAFF.

This clone was recorded a few times. This chain connects TRBV11-3 to TRBJ1-2; D uncertain. The CDR3 has 17 amino acids. Germline CDR1 and CDR2: SGHNT and YENEEA. The V end lost 0 bases, the J end lost 0 bases, and 14 bases lay between the germline ends. The CDR3 is CASSLEHPTSTNYGYTF. The CDR3 region has the DNA TGTGCCAGCAGCTTAGAACACCCCACCTCCACTAACTATGGCTACACCTTC.

The chain is built from TRBV9 and TRBJ2-7, with TRBD2 identical over 11 bases. V lost 4 bases and J lost 3; bases outside the gene matches: 0. Germline lookup yields CDR1 SGDLS and CDR2 YYNGEE. There are 13 residues in the CDR3. In DNA, the CDR3 is TGTGCCAGCAGCACTAGCGGGGGCTACGAGCAGTACTTC. It codes for CASSTSGGYEQYF. The variable domain in full, completed from reference TRBV9 and TRBJ2-7, reads DSGVTQTPKHLITATGQRVTLRCSPRSGDLSVYWYQQSLDQGLQFLIQYYNGEERAKGNILERFSAQQFPDLHSELNLSSLELGDSALYFCASSTSGGYEQYFGPGTRLTVT.

This chain uses TRBV6-5 with TRBJ1-5; no definite D call. Between the trimmed V and J ends, which lost 6 bases and 0 bases, there was a span of 6 bases. The CDR3 contains 13 residues. Germline CDR1 and CDR2: MNHEY and SVGAGI. The CDR3 region is CASSPNSNQPQHF. CDR3 DNA: TGTGCCAGCAGCCCCAATAGCAATCAGCCCCAGCATTTT.

This clone has just one count. The chain recombines TRBV19 with TRBJ2-7; TRBD2 agrees at 10 bases. The CDR3 is 14 amino acids. CDR1 LNHDA and CDR2 SQIVND come from the germline V gene (reference sequence). J gave up 3 bases and V 5 bases, and 4 bases lay outside the gene matches. Here the CDR3 DNA reads TGTGCCAGTAGTCTAAGGACTAGCGGCTACGAGCAGTACTTC. Amino acids: CASSLRTSGYEQYF.

By its share, this clone is medium-sized. The chain uses TRBV6-6 and TRBJ1-5, with unresolved D. V was trimmed by 4 bases and J by 1 base, leaving 11 bases between them. The germline V gene has CDR1 MNHNY and CDR2 SVGAGI (reference sequence). The CDR3 sequence is 15 residues long. The CDR3: CASSSPVRSNQPQHF. In nucleotides, the CDR3 is TGTGCCAGCAGTTCCCCTGTGCGGAGCAATCAGCCCCAGCATTTT.

The V gene is TRBV7-3, the J gene TRBJ1-3, with 10 nucleotides matching TRBD1. The germline CDR1 and CDR2 sequences are SGHTA and FQGTGA. The CDR3 has 16 amino acids. V lost 3 bases and J lost 2; bases outside the gene matches: 4. The CDR3 DNA reads as TGTGCCAGCAGCTTGACAGGGGGCCCAACTGGAAACACCATATATTTT. This gives the protein CASSLTGGPTGNTIYF.

This clone was recorded once. The chain recombines TRBV7-2 with TRBJ2-3; the D gene is possibly TRBD2 (6 bases). The CDR3 is 16 residues long. Trimming took off 1 base at V and 4 bases at J, with 15 bases between the two ends. Germline-derived CDR1 and CDR2 are SGHTA and FQGNSA. The CDR3 loop reads CASSLGWGVGADTQYF. In nucleotides, the CDR3 is TGTGCCAGCAGCTTAGGTTGGGGGGTCGGGGCAGATACGCAGTATTTT. The full variable domain, rest sourced from reference TRBV7-2 and TRBJ2-3, is GAGVSQSPSNKVTEKGKDVELRCDPISGHTALYWYRQSLGQGLEFLIYFQGNSAPDKSGLPSDRFSAERTGGSVSTLTIQRTQQEDSAVYLCASSLGWGVGADTQYFGPGTRLTVL.

This chain links TRBV29-1 with TRBJ2-1; a weak D match, TRBD2 (5 bases). The CDR3 has 11 amino acids. With 5 bases removed from V and 7 bases from J, the gap between germline ends came to 9 bases. The germline gives CDR1 SQVTM, CDR2 ANQGSEA. CDR3 DNA: TGCAGCGTTTTAAGCGGAAATGAGCAGTTCTTC. Translating it yields CSVLSGNEQFF.

V gene TRBV9 combines with J gene TRBJ2-3; 8 nucleotides align to TRBD2. The J segment lost 6 bases and the V segment lost 4 bases, leaving 10 bases of the junction unmatched. The CDR3 runs 15 residues. The V gene's germline CDR1 is SGDLS and CDR2 YYNGEE. The CDR3 DNA follows: TGTGCCAGCAGCCGTAGCGGGGTACCCTCGGATACGCAGTATTTT. It codes for CASSRSGVPSDTQYF.

CDR3 loop: CASSQGASGTDTQYF. The DNA for the CDR3 is TGTGCCAGCAGCCAAGGGGCGTCTGGCACAGATACGCAGTATTTT. The chain employs TRBV14 and TRBJ2-3, with D unclear. Germline loops: CDR1 SGHDN, CDR2 FVKESK. V lost 1 base and J lost 1, with 9 bases in between. The CDR3 consists of 15 residues.